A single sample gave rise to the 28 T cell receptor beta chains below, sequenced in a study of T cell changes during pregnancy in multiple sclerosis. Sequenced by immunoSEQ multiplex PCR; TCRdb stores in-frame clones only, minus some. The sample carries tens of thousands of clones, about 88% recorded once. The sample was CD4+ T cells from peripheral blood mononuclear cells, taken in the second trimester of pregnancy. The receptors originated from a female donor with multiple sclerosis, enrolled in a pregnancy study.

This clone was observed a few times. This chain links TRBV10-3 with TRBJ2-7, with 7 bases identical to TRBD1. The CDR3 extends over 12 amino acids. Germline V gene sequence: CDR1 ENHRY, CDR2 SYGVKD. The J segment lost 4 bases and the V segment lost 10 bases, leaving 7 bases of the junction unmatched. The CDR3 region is CATGQTSYEQYF. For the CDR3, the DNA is TGTGCCACGGGACAGACCTCGTACGAGCAGTACTTC.

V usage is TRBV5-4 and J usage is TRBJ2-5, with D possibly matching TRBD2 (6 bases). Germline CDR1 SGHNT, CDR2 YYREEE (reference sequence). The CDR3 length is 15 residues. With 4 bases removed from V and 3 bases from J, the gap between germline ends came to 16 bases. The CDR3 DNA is TGTGCCAGCAGCGCCCGACCGGGAGTCAAAGAGACCCAGTACTTC. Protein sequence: CASSARPGVKETQYF.

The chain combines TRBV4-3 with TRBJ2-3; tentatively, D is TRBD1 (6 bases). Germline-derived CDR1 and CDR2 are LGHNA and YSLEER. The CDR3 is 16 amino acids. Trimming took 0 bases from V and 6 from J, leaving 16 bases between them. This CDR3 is CASSQDRGPLGDTQYF. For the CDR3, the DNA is TGCGCCAGCAGCCAAGACAGGGGACCATTGGGTGATACGCAGTATTTT.

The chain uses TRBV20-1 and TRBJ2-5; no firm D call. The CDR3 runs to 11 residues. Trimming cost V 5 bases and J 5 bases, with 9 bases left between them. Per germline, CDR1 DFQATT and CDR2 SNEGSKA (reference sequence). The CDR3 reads CSAQVVETQYF. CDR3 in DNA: TGCAGTGCTCAGGTGGTGGAGACCCAGTACTTC.

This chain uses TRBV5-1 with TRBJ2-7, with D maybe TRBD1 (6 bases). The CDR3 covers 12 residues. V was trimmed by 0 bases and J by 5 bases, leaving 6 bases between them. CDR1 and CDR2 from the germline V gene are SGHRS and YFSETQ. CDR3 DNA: TGCGCCAGCAGCTTGGACAGGGACGAGCAGTACTTC. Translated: CASSLDRDEQYF. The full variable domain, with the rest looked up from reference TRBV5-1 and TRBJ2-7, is KAGVTQTPRYLIKTRGQQVTLSCSPISGHRSVSWYQQTPGQGLQFLFEYFSETQRNKGNFPGRFSGRQFSNSRSEMNVSTLELGDSALYLCASSLDRDEQYFGPGTRLTVT.

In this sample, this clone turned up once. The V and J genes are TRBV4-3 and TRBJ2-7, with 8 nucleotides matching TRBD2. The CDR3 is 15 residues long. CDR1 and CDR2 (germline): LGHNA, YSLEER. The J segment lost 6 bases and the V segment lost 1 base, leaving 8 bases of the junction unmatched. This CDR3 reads CASSQAGAGAGEQYF. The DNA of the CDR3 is TGCGCCAGCAGCCAAGCCGGAGCGGGAGCGGGCGAGCAGTACTTC.

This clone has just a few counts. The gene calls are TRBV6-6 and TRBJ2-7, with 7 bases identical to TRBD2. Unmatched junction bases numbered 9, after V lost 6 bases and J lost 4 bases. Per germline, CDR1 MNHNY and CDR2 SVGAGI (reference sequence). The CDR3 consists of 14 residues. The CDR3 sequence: CASSAGTNSYEQYF. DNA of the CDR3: TGTGCCAGCAGCGCCGGGACTAATTCATACGAGCAGTACTTC.

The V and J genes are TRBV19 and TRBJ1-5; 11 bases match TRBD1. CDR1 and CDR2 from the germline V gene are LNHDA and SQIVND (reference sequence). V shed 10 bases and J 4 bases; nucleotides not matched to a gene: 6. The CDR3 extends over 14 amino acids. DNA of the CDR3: TGTGCCACCGGGACAGGGGGACCTAATCAGCCCCAGCATTTT. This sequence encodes CATGTGGPNQPQHF.

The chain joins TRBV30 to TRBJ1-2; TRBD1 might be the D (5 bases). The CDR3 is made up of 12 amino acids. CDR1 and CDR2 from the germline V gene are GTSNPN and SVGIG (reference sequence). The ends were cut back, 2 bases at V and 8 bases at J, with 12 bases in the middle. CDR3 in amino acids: CAWSSRAPGYTF. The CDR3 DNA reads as TGTGCCTGGAGTAGCAGGGCACCGGGCTACACCTTC.

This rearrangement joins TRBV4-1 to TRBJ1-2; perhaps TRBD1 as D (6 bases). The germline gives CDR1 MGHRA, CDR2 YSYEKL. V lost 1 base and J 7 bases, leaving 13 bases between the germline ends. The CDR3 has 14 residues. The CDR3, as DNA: TGCGCCAGCAGCCAAGGAACAGGGCCGGGTGGCTACACCTTC. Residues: CASSQGTGPGGYTF.

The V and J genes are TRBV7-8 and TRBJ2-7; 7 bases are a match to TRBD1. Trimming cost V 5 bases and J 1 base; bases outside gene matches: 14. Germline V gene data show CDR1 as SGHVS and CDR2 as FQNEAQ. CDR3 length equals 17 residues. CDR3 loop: CASSHVSGQVESYEQYF. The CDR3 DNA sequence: TGTGCCAGCAGCCATGTCTCCGGACAGGTTGAATCCTACGAGCAGTACTTC.

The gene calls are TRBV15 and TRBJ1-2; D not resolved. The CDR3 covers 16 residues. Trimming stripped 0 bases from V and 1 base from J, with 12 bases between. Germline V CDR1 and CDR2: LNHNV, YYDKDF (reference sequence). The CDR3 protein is CATSRDGSGSNYGYTF. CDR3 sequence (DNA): TGTGCCACCAGCAGAGATGGTTCCGGGAGTAACTATGGCTACACCTTC. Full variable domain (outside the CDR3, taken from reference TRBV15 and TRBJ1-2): DAMVIQNPRYQVTQFGKPVTLSCSQTLNHNVMYWYQQKSSQAPKLLFHYYDKDFNNEADTPDNFQSRRPNTSFCFLDIRSPGLGDTAMYLCATSRDGSGSNYGYTFGSGTRLTVV.

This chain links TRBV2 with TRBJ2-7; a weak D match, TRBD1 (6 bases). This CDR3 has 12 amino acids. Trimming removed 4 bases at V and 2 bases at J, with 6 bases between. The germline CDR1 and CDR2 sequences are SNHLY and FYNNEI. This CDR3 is CASSGTAYEQYF. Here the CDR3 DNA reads TGTGCCAGCAGTGGGACAGCCTACGAGCAGTACTTC. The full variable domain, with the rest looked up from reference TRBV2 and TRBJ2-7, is EPEVTQTPSHQVTQMGQEVILRCVPISNHLYFYWYRQILGQKVEFLVSFYNNEISEKSEIFDDQFSVERPDGSNFTLKIRSTKLEDSAMYFCASSGTAYEQYFGPGTRLTVT.

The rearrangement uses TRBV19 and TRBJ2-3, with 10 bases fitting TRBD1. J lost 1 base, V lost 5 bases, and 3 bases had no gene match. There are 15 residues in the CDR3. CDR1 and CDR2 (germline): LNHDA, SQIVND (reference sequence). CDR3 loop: CASSLTGGGTDTQYF. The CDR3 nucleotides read TGTGCCAGTAGTTTGACAGGGGGCGGCACAGATACGCAGTATTTT.

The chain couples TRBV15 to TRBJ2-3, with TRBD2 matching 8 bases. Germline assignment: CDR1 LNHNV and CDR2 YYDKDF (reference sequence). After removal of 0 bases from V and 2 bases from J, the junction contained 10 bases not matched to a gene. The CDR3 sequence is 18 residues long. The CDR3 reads CATSRDLRLATITDTQYF. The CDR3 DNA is TGTGCCACCAGCAGAGATCTTAGACTAGCGACGATCACAGATACGCAGTATTTT.

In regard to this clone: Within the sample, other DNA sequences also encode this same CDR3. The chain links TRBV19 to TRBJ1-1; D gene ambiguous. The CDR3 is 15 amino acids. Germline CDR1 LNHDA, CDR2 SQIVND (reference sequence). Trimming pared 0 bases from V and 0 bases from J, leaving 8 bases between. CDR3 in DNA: TGTGCCAGTAGTATAGATGGCGGGATGAACACTGAAGCTTTCTTT. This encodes CASSIDGGMNTEAFF. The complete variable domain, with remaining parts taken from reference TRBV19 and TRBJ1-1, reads DGGITQSPKYLFRKEGQNVTLSCEQNLNHDAMYWYRQDPGQGLRLIYYSQIVNDFQKGDIAEGYSVSREKKESFPLTVTSAQKNPTAFYLCASSIDGGMNTEAFFGQGTRLTVV.

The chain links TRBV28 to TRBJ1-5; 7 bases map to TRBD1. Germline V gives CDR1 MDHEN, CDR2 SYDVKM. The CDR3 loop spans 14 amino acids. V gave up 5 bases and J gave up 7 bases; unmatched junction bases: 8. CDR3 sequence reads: CASSENRGRQPQHF. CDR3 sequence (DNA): TGTGCCAGCAGTGAAAACAGGGGCCGACAGCCCCAGCATTTT.

The CDR3 DNA sequence: TGTGCCAGCAGCCAGCCCACAGGGGGCTACAATGAGCAGTTCTTC. Residues: CASSQPTGGYNEQFF. The chain has TRBV7-8 and TRBJ2-1, with 8 bases aligning to TRBD1. V shed 5 bases and J 3 bases; nucleotides not matched to a gene: 6. This CDR3 has 15 amino acids. Germline values: CDR1 SGHVS, CDR2 FQNEAQ.

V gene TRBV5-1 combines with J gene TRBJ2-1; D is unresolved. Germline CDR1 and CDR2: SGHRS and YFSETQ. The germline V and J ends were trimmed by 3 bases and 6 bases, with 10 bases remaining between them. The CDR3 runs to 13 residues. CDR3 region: CASSSPSFNEQFF. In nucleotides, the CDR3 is TGCGCCAGCAGCTCCCCCAGTTTCAATGAGCAGTTCTTC. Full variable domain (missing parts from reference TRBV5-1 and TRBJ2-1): KAGVTQTPRYLIKTRGQQVTLSCSPISGHRSVSWYQQTPGQGLQFLFEYFSETQRNKGNFPGRFSGRQFSNSRSEMNVSTLELGDSALYLCASSSPSFNEQFFGPGTRLTVL.

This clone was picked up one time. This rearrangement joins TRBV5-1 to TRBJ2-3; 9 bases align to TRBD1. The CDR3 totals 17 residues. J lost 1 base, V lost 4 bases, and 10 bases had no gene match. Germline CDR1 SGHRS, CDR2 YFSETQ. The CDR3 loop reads CASSRAQGAYGTDTQYF. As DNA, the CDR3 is TGCGCCAGCAGCCGGGCACAGGGGGCGTACGGCACAGATACGCAGTATTTT.

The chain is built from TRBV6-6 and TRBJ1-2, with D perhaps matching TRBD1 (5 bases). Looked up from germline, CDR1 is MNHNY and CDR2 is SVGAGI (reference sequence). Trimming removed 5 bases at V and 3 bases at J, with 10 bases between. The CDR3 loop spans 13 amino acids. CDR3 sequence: CASSHGGYYGYTF. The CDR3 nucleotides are TGTGCCAGCAGTCACGGGGGTTACTATGGCTACACCTTC.

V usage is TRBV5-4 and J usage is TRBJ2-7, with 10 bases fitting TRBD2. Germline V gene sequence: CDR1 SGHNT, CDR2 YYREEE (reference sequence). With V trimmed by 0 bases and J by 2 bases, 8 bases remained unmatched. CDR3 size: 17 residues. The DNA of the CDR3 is TGTGCCAGCAGCTTGGCGCCCCAAGCGGGAGGGACCTACGAGCAGTACTTC. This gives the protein CASSLAPQAGGTYEQYF.

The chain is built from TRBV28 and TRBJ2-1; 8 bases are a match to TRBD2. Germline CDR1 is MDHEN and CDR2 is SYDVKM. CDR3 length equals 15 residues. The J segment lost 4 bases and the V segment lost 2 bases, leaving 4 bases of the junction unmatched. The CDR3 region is CASSLIGGGYNEQFF. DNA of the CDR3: TGTGCCAGCAGTTTAATCGGGGGGGGGTACAATGAGCAGTTCTTC. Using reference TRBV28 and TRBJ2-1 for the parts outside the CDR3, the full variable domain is DVKVTQSSRYLVKRTGEKVFLECVQDMDHENMFWYRQDPGLGLRLIYFSYDVKMKEKGDIPEGYSVSREKKERFSLILESASTNQTSMYLCASSLIGGGYNEQFFGPGTRLTVL.

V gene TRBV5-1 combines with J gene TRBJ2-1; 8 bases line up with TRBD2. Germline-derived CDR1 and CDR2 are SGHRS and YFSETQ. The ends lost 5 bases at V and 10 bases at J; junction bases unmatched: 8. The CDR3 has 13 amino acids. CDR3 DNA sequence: TGCGCCAGCAGGGCGAGCGGGAGAGAAGAGCAGTTCTTC. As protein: CASRASGREEQFF.

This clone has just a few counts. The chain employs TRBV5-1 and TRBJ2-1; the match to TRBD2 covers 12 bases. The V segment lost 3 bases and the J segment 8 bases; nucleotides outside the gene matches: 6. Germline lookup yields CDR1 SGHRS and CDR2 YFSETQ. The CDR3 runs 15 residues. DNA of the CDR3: TGCGCCAGCAGCTCTAGCGGGAGGGCTTTCGATGAGCAGTTCTTC. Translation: CASSSSGRAFDEQFF. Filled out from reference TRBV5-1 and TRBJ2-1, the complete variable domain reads KAGVTQTPRYLIKTRGQQVTLSCSPISGHRSVSWYQQTPGQGLQFLFEYFSETQRNKGNFPGRFSGRQFSNSRSEMNVSTLELGDSALYLCASSSSGRAFDEQFFGPGTRLTVL.

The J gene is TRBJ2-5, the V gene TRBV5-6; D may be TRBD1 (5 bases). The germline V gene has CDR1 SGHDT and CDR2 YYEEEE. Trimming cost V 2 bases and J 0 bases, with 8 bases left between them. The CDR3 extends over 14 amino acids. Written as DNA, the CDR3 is TGTGCCAGCAGCTTCGCGACAGACCAAGAGACCCAGTACTTC. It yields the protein CASSFATDQETQYF.

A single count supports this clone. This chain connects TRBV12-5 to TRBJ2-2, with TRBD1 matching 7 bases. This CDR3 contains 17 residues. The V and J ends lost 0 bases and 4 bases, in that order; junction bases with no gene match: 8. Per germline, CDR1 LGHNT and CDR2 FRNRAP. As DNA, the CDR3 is TGTGCTAGTGGTTTGGTTCTGACGGCAGGGGGCACCGGGGAGCTGTTTTTT. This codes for CASGLVLTAGGTGELFF.

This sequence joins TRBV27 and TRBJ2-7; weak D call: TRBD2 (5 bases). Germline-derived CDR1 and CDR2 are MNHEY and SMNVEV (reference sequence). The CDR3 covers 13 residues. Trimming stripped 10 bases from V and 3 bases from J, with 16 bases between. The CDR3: CATSPGRRYEQYF. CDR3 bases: TGTGCCACCTCACCGGGAAGGCGCTACGAGCAGTACTTC.